Below are 22 T cell receptor beta chains sequenced from a single sample in a study of cytotoxic CD8 clonotypes in ibrutinib-treated CLL. Profiled with immunoSEQ multiplex PCR; TCRdb holds only in-frame clones, not every one. The sample carries about 160,000 clones, under 90% recorded once. The material sequenced was PBMCs, taken after 24 months of ibrutinib treatment. The receptors come from a human donor with chronic lymphocytic leukemia.

This chain connects TRBV18 to TRBJ1-4; TRBD1 is a possible D gene (5 bases). CDR3 size: 15 residues. V was clipped by 6 bases and J by 0 bases, with 11 bases between them. The germline V gene has CDR1 KGHSH and CDR2 LQKENI. The CDR3 DNA reads TGTGCCAGCTCGCAAGACAGAGCAACTAATGAAAAACTGTTTTTT. Amino acid sequence: CASSQDRATNEKLFF.

This chain links TRBV7-2 with TRBJ2-7, with 7 positions matching TRBD2. There are 14 residues in the CDR3. Per the germline V gene, CDR1 is SGHTA and CDR2 is FQGNSA. V lost 5 bases to trimming and J lost 2 bases; unmatched junction nucleotides: 6. This chain's CDR3 is CASSAHAGAYEQYF. The CDR3 bases are TGTGCCAGCAGCGCCCACGCGGGGGCCTACGAGCAGTACTTC.

The J gene is TRBJ1-6, the V gene TRBV6-1; no clear D gene. V lost 2 bases to trimming and J lost 4 bases, with 15 bases between them. The germline V gene has CDR1 MNHNS and CDR2 SASEGT. This CDR3 spans 17 amino acids. CDR3 in amino acids: CASSEPPRSTYNSPLHF. The CDR3 DNA is TGTGCCAGCAGTGAACCTCCCCGGTCGACTTATAATTCACCCCTCCACTTT.

The rearrangement joins TRBV30 to TRBJ2-7; TRBD1 might be the D (6 bases). Trimming stripped 2 bases from V and 4 bases from J, with 9 bases between. Germline V CDR1 and CDR2: GTSNPN, SVGIG (reference sequence). The CDR3 totals 12 residues. CDR3 region: CAWSWQGYEQYF. Here the CDR3 DNA reads TGTGCCTGGAGTTGGCAGGGGTACGAGCAGTACTTC.

The chain combines TRBV18 with TRBJ2-5; the match to TRBD2 covers 7 bases. There are 14 residues in the CDR3. V gave up 1 base and J gave up 5 bases; unmatched junction bases: 4. The germline V gene encodes CDR1 KGHSH and CDR2 LQKENI. As DNA, the CDR3 is TGTGCCAGCTCACCACGGCGGGGGATGGAGACCCAGTACTTC. Its protein is CASSPRRGMETQYF.

The chain uses TRBV6-1 and TRBJ1-1; D ambiguous. This CDR3 contains 16 residues. Between the trimmed V and J ends, which lost 1 base and 0 bases, there was a span of 12 bases. Germline CDR1 MNHNS, CDR2 SASEGT. CDR3 DNA: TGTGCCAGCAGTGAAGGTTTCCTGGAGCTGAACACTGAAGCTTTCTTT. Encoded protein: CASSEGFLELNTEAFF.

This clone came up once. The CDR3 DNA reads TGTGCCAGCTCACCAATCGCGGGACAGATCCAGAGCAATCAGCCCCAGCATTTT. Translated, it gives CASSPIAGQIQSNQPQHF. The V call is TRBV18, the J call TRBJ1-5; TRBD1 matches 7 bases. Trimming removed 2 bases from V and 1 base from J; junction bases left unmatched: 11. Germline V gives CDR1 KGHSH, CDR2 LQKENI. This CDR3 contains 18 residues.

V is TRBV30 and J is TRBJ1-2; maybe TRBD1 (6 bases). Trimming pared 3 bases from V and 4 bases from J, leaving 15 bases between. Germline V CDR1 and CDR2: GTSNPN, SVGIG (reference sequence). The CDR3 loop spans 14 amino acids. CDR3 region: CAWRSGGFGYGYTF. CDR3 nucleotides: TGTGCCTGGAGAAGTGGGGGCTTTGGCTATGGCTACACCTTC.

The gene calls are TRBV7-2 and TRBJ1-1; no definite D call. This CDR3 region has 13 residues. Germline CDR1 is SGHTA and CDR2 is FQGNSA. The ends were cut back, 3 bases at V and 1 base at J, with 6 bases in the middle. This CDR3 is CASSFAGNTEAFF. DNA for the CDR3: TGTGCCAGCAGCTTTGCAGGGAACACTGAAGCTTTCTTT.

With regard to this clone: The sample contains more than one DNA sequence encoding this CDR3. DNA of the CDR3: TGTGCCAGCAGTATGACAGGGGACGAGCAGTACTTC. Translation: CASSMTGDEQYF. The chain employs TRBV6-1 and TRBJ2-7, with 8 bases that match TRBD1. CDR3 length equals 12 residues. V lost 5 bases, J lost 5 bases, and 2 bases stayed unmatched. The germline V gene has CDR1 MNHNS and CDR2 SASEGT.

By proportion, this clone is medium-sized. The chain uses TRBV5-1 and TRBJ1-1; the D gene is possibly TRBD1 (6 bases). The CDR3 is made up of 15 amino acids. V gave up 6 bases and J gave up 1 base, with 16 bases separating them. Germline-derived CDR1 and CDR2 are SGHRS and YFSETQ. The CDR3 region is CASNFPGQPNTEAFF. The DNA for the CDR3 is TGCGCCAGCAACTTTCCCGGACAGCCGAACACTGAAGCTTTCTTT.

The chain couples TRBV7-8 to TRBJ2-5; the D call may be TRBD1 or TRBD2 (5 bases each). This CDR3 spans 12 amino acids. Per the germline V gene, CDR1 is SGHVS and CDR2 is FQNEAQ. V was pared by 5 bases and J by 6 bases, with 10 bases between. DNA for the CDR3: TGTGCCAGCAGCCCCTGGGGGAAGACCCAGTACTTC. Translation gives CASSPWGKTQYF.

This chain joins TRBV7-6 and TRBJ2-2, with D perhaps assigned TRBD1 or TRBD2 (6 bases each). Trimming pared 8 bases from V and 6 bases from J, leaving 25 bases between. The germline V gene has CDR1 SGHVS and CDR2 FNYEAQ. The length of the CDR3 is 17 residues. The DNA for the CDR3 is TGTGCCAGCCGCAGAACGGGGGCCACCCCGTCGGCCGGGGAGCTGTTTTTT. The encoded protein is CASRRTGATPSAGELFF.

This sequence joins TRBV5-1 and TRBJ2-3; D possibly corresponds to TRBD1 (5 bases). The V gene's germline CDR1 is SGHRS and CDR2 YFSETQ. This CDR3 has 13 amino acids. Deletions cut 1 base from V and 5 bases from J, with 8 bases between. For the CDR3, the DNA is TGCGCCAGCAGCTTGAACGGACAAGATACGCAGTATTTT. It encodes CASSLNGQDTQYF.

This sequence joins TRBV9 and TRBJ2-1; 11 nucleotides line up with TRBD2. The CDR3 sequence is 19 residues long. V dropped 0 bases and J dropped 0; count of bases not matched to a gene: 8. Germline CDR1 SGDLS, CDR2 YYNGEE. Here the CDR3 reads CASSVAGLAGGSSYNEQFF. The CDR3 region has the DNA TGTGCCAGCAGCGTAGCTGGGCTAGCGGGGGGTAGCTCCTACAATGAGCAGTTCTTC.

The chain recombines TRBV25-1 with TRBJ2-7; 9 bases fit TRBD1. Trimming removed 6 bases from V and 4 bases from J; junction bases left unmatched: 4. This CDR3 is 13 amino acids long. Germline V gene sequence: CDR1 MGHDK, CDR2 SYGVNS. The CDR3 here is CASRAQGAYEQYF. CDR3 in DNA: TGTGCCAGCAGGGCACAGGGGGCTTACGAGCAGTACTTC.

This rearrangement joins TRBV7-3 to TRBJ1-2; no clear D. This CDR3 comprises 16 residues. Trimming removed 10 bases from V and 4 bases from J, with 25 bases in between. Germline V gives CDR1 SGHTA, CDR2 FQGTGA. CDR3 sequence reads: CATRGPTLDGSYGYTF. The CDR3 DNA sequence: TGTGCCACCAGAGGACCAACCCTGGACGGATCCTATGGCTACACCTTC.

V and J are TRBV7-2 and TRBJ1-1, with TRBD1 as a possible D gene (5 bases). V was shortened by 2 bases and J by 6 bases, with 13 bases between the two germline ends. Germline CDR1 and CDR2: SGHTA and FQGNSA. The CDR3 is made up of 14 amino acids. The CDR3 loop reads CASSLSSGGAEAFF. The CDR3 bases are TGTGCCAGCAGCTTATCTTCCGGGGGGGCTGAAGCTTTCTTT. The entire variable domain, with the rest obtained from reference TRBV7-2 and TRBJ1-1, is as follows: GAGVSQSPSNKVTEKGKDVELRCDPISGHTALYWYRQSLGQGLEFLIYFQGNSAPDKSGLPSDRFSAERTGGSVSTLTIQRTQQEDSAVYLCASSLSSGGAEAFFGQGTRLTVV.

The chain links TRBV5-1 to TRBJ1-5; D unresolved. The V end lost 4 bases, the J end lost 0 bases, and 20 bases lay between the germline ends. This CDR3 has 18 amino acids. Germline V gives CDR1 SGHRS, CDR2 YFSETQ. The CDR3 bases are TGCGCCAGCAGCAGACAAGGACGGTTCTCTGATAGCAATCAGCCCCAGCATTTT. It encodes CASSRQGRFSDSNQPQHF. Based on the CDR3 plus reference TRBV5-1 and TRBJ1-5, the full variable domain is KAGVTQTPRYLIKTRGQQVTLSCSPISGHRSVSWYQQTPGQGLQFLFEYFSETQRNKGNFPGRFSGRQFSNSRSEMNVSTLELGDSALYLCASSRQGRFSDSNQPQHFGDGTRLSIL.

The chain carries TRBV6-5 and TRBJ2-5; D is tentatively TRBD1 or TRBD2 (5 bases each). CDR1 and CDR2 from the germline V gene are MNHEY and SVGAGI. This CDR3 contains 14 residues. Between the trimmed V and J ends, which lost 0 bases and 7 bases, there was a span of 12 bases. CDR3 coding DNA: TGTGCCAGCAGTTACTCGGTGGGGGTCGGGACCCAGTACTTC. It is translated as CASSYSVGVGTQYF.

The CDR3 sequence: CASRSTGTGENTIYF. CDR3 coding DNA: TGTGCCAGCAGGTCTACCGGGACAGGTGAAAACACCATATATTTT. The gene calls are TRBV27 and TRBJ1-3, with 8 bases aligning to TRBD1. The CDR3 runs 15 residues. With V trimmed by 6 bases and J by 6 bases, 10 bases remained unmatched. CDR1 is MNHEY, CDR2 SMNVEV, per germline (reference sequence).

The V and J genes are TRBV7-9 and TRBJ2-1; D gene ambiguous. Germline V gene lookup returns CDR1 SEHNR and CDR2 FQNEAQ (reference sequence). The CDR3 contains 13 residues. V was trimmed by 5 bases and J by 9 bases, leaving 14 bases between them. In DNA, the CDR3 is TGTGCCAGCAGCCCCTCAGCTTTCGGTGAGCAGTTCTTC. It codes for CASSPSAFGEQFF.